Listed below are T cell receptor beta chains from one sample, sequenced in a study of cytomegalovirus exposure and HLA in healthy donors. Using immunoSEQ multiplex PCR, the repertoire was profiled, and TCRdb retains in-frame clones only, with some absent. The table lists over 100,000 clones, approximately 92% of them singletons, with roughly 1.2% in the top ten. Sequencing was carried out using PBMCs. The receptor source for this set is a woman aged 18 to 35 in good health and CMV-seronegative. Each CDR3 is given with its conserved first and last residue. The order of the fields is D gene, V gene, CDR3 length, clone size, J gene, CDR3 protein, CDR3 DNA. D genes are given only for firm matches. Clone size appears in some rows only: once, few, many, or a class for an expanded clone.

.	TRBV2	15	.	TRBJ1-6	CASSAGAGYNSPLHF	TGTGCCAGCAGTGCAGGGGCCGGATATAATTCACCCCTCCACTTT
.	TRBV29-1	13	.	TRBJ1-4	CSADGGVGEKLFF	TGCAGCGCCGACGGGGGGGTTGGTGAAAAACTGTTTTTT
.	TRBV6-4	12	.	TRBJ1-6	CASRQGWSPLHF	TGTGCCAGCAGACAGGGTTGGTCACCCCTCCACTTT
.	TRBV6-5	14	.	TRBJ1-4	CASSLGTSNEKLFF	TGTGCCAGCAGCCTCGGGACATCTAATGAAAAACTGTTTTTT
.	TRBV15	15	.	TRBJ1-2	CATSRDSSRNYGYTF	TGTGCCACCAGCAGAGACAGTTCCCGTAACTATGGCTACACCTTC
TRBD1	TRBV6-1	14	.	TRBJ1-1	CASSLDRGTTEAFF	TGTGCCAGCAGTTTAGACAGGGGGACCACTGAAGCTTTCTTT
TRBD1	TRBV7-9	16	once	TRBJ1-1	CASSLRSGQEGGEAFF	TGTGCCAGCAGCTTAAGGTCGGGACAGGAGGGGGGAGAAGCTTTCTTT
.	TRBV7-9	13	.	TRBJ1-2	CASSGQRSYGYTF	TGTGCCAGCAGTGGACAGCGCAGCTATGGCTACACCTTC
.	TRBV4-2	19	.	TRBJ1-6	CASSQDFAGALSYNSPLHF	TGTGCCAGCAGCCAAGATTTTGCGGGGGCTTTGTCTTATAATTCACCCCTCCACTTT
.	TRBV7-9	15	.	TRBJ1-5	CASSGPDTINQPQHF	TGTGCCAGCAGCGGTCCCGACACCATCAATCAGCCCCAGCATTTT
TRBD1	TRBV28	15	.	TRBJ1-5	CASSFLTGEDQPQHF	TGTGCCAGCAGTTTCTTGACAGGGGAAGATCAGCCCCAGCATTTT
.	TRBV7-9	13	few	TRBJ1-1	CASSTSVNTEAFF	TGTGCCAGCAGTACCAGTGTGAACACTGAAGCTTTCTTT
.	TRBV5-1	12	few	TRBJ2-3	CASSLDLPGQYF	TGCGCCAGCAGCTTGGATCTCCCCGGGCAGTATTTT
.	TRBV7-8	11	once	TRBJ1-1	CASSPGTEAFF	TGTGCCAGCAGCCCGGGGACTGAAGCTTTCTTT
TRBD1	TRBV28	15	once	TRBJ1-1	CASSQPGQGPSEAFF	TGTGCCAGCAGTCAGCCGGGACAGGGCCCGTCTGAAGCTTTCTTT
TRBD1	TRBV6-6	16	.	TRBJ2-1	CASSYYRDSWGNEQFF	TGTGCCAGCAGTTACTACCGGGACAGCTGGGGGAATGAGCAGTTCTTC
.	TRBV7-6	16	once	TRBJ2-5	CASSLLGQPRFETQYF	TGTGCCAGCAGCTTACTAGGACAGCCACGCTTCGAGACCCAGTACTTC
.	TRBV10-3	14	.	TRBJ2-7	CAISGGRTDYEQYF	TGTGCCATCAGTGGGGGCCGGACGGACTACGAGCAGTACTTC